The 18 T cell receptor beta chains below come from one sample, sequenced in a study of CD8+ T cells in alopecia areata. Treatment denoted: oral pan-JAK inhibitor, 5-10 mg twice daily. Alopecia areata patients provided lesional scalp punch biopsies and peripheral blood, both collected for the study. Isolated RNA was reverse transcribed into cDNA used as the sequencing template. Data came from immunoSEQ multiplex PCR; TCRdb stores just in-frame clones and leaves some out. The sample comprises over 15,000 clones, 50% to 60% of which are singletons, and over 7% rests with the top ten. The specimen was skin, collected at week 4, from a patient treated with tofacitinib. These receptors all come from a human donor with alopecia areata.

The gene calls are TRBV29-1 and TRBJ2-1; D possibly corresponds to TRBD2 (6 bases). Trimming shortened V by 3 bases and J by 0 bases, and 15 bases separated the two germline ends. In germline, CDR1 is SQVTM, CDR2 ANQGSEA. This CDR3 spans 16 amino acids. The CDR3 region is CSVEGGLPSSYNEQFF. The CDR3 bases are TGCAGCGTTGAGGGGGGACTCCCCAGCTCCTACAATGAGCAGTTCTTC.

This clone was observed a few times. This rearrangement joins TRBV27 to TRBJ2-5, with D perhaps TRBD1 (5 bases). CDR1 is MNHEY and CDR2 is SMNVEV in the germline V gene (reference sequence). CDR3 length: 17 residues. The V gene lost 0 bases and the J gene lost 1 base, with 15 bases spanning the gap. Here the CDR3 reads CASSLSVGPGPQETQYF. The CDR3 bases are TGTGCCAGCAGTTTATCGGTCGGACCAGGGCCCCAAGAGACCCAGTACTTC.

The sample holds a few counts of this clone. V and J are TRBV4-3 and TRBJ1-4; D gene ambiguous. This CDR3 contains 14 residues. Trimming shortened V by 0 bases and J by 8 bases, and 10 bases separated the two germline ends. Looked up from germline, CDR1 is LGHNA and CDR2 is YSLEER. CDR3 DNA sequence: TGCGCCAGCAGCCAAGAGCGCAGACTCGAAAAACTGTTTTTT. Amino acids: CASSQERRLEKLFF.

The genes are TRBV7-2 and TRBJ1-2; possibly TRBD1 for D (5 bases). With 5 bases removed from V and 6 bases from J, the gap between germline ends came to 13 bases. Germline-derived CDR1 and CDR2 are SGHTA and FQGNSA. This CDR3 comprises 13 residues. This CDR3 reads CASSRDGRDGYTF. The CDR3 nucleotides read TGTGCCAGCAGCCGGGACGGCCGGGATGGCTACACCTTC.

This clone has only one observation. For the CDR3, the DNA is TGTGCCAGCAGCCCCAGCGGGGTCACTGAAGCTTTCTTT. This codes for CASSPSGVTEAFF. This chain links TRBV5-4 with TRBJ1-1, with D unresolved. CDR3 size: 13 residues. The V gene lost 4 bases and the J gene lost 4 bases, with 11 bases spanning the gap. Germline V lookup: CDR1 SGHNT, CDR2 YYREEE (reference sequence).

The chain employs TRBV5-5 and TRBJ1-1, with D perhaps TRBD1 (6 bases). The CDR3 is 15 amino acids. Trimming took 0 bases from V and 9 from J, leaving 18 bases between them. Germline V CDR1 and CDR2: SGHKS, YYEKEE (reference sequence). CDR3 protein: CASSLETGHPLKAFF. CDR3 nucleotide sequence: TGTGCCAGCAGCTTGGAAACGGGACACCCTCTTAAAGCTTTCTTT.

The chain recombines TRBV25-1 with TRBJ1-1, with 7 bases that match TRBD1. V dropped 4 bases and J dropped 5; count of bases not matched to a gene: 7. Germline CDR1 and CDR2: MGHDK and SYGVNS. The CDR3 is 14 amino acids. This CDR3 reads CASSGQDRVTEAFF. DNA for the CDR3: TGTGCCAGCAGTGGGCAAGACAGGGTGACTGAAGCTTTCTTT.

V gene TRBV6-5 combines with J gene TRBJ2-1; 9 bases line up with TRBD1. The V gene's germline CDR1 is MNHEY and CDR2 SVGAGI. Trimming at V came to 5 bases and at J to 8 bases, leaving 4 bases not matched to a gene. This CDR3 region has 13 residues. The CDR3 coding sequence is TGTGCCAGCAGTATCGACAGGGGGGATGAGCAGTTCTTC. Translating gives CASSIDRGDEQFF.

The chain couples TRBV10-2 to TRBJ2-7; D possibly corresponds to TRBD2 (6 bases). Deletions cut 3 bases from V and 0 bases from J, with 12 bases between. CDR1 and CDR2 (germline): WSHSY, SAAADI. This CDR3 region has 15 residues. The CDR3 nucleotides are TGCGCCAGCAGTGAAGGGACTGAGAGCTCCTACGAGCAGTACTTC. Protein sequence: CASSEGTESSYEQYF.

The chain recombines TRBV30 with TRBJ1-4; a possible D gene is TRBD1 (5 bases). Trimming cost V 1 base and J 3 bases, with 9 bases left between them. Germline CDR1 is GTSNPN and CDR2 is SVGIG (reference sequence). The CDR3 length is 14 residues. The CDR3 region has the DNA TGTGCCTGGAGTGAGGGGCAGCCTAATGAAAAACTGTTTTTT. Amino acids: CAWSEGQPNEKLFF.

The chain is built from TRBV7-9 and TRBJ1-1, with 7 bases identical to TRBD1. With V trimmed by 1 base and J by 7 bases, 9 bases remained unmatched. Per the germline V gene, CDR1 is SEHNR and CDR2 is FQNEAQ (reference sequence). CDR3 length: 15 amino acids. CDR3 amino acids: CASSLGAGGQFEAFF. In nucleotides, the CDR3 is TGTGCCAGCAGCTTAGGGGCAGGGGGGCAGTTTGAAGCTTTCTTT.

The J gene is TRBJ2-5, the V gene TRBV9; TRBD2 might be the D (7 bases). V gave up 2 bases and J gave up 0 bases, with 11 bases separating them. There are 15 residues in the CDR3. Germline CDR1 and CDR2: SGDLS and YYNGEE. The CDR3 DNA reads TGTGCCAGCAGCGTGGGGGGGCCCTACCAAGAGACCCAGTACTTC. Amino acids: CASSVGGPYQETQYF.

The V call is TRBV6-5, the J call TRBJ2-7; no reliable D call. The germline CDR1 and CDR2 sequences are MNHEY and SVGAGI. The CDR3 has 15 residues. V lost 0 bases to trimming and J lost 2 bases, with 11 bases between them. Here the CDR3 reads CASSYSMTRPYEQYF. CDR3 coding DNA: TGTGCCAGCAGTTACTCGATGACAAGGCCCTACGAGCAGTACTTC.

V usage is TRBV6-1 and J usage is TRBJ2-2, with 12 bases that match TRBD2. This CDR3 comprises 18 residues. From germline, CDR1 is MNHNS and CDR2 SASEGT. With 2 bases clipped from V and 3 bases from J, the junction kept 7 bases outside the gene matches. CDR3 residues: CASSEYLAGGPYTGELFF. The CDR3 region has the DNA TGTGCCAGCAGTGAATATCTAGCGGGGGGGCCTTACACCGGGGAGCTGTTTTTT.

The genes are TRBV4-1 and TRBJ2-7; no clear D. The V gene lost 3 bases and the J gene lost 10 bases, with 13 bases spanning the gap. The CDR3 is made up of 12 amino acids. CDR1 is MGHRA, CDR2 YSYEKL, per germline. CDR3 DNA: TGCGCCAGCAGCCACCACACGGGTGAACAGTACTTC. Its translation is CASSHHTGEQYF.

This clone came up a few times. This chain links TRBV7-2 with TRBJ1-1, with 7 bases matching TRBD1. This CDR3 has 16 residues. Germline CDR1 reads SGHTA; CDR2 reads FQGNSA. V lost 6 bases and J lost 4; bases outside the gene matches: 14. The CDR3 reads CASRLLEGAMGTEAFF. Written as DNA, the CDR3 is TGTGCCAGCAGATTATTAGAGGGGGCGATGGGCACTGAAGCTTTCTTT.

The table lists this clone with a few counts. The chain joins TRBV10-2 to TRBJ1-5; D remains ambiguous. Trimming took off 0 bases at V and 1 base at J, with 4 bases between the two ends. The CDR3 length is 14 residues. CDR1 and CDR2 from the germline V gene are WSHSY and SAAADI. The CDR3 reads CASSESGSNQPQHF. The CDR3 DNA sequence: TGCGCCAGCAGTGAGTCGGGGAGCAATCAGCCCCAGCATTTT.

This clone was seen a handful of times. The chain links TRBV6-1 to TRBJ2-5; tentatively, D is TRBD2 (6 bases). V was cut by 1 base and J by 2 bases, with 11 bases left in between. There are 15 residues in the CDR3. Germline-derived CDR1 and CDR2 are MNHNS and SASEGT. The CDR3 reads CASSEGQAGQETQYF. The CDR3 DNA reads TGTGCCAGCAGTGAAGGGCAAGCGGGTCAAGAGACCCAGTACTTC.